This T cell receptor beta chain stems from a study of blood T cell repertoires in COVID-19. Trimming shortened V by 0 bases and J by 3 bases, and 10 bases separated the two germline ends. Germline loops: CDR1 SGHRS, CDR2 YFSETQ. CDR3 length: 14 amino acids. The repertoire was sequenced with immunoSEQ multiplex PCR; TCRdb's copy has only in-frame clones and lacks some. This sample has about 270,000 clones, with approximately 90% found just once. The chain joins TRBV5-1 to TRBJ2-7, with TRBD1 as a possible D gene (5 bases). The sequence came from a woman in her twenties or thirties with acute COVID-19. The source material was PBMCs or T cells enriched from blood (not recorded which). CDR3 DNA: TGCGCCAGCAGCTTGGGGCAGGGCGTCTACGAGCAGTACTTC. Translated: CASSLGQGVYEQYF.